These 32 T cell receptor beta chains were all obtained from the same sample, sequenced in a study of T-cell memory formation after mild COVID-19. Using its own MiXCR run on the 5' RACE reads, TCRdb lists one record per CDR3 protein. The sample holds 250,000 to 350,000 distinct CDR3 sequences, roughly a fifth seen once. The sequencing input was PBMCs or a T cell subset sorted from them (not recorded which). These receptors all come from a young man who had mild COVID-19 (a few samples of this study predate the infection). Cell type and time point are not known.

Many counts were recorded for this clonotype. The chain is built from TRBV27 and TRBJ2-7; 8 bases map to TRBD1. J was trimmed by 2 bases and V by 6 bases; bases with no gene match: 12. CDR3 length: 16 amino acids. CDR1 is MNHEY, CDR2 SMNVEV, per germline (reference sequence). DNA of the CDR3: TGTGCCAGCAGCCCGCTTCCGGGACAGGTTGCCTACGAGCAGTACTTC. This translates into CASSPLPGQVAYEQYF.

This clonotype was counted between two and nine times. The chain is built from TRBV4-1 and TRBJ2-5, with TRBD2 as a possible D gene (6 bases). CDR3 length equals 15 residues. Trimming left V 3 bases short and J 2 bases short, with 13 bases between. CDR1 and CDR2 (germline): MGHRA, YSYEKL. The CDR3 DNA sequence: TGCGCCAGCAGCCAGACCCCGGGAGTACAAGAGACCCAGTACTTC. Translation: CASSQTPGVQETQYF.

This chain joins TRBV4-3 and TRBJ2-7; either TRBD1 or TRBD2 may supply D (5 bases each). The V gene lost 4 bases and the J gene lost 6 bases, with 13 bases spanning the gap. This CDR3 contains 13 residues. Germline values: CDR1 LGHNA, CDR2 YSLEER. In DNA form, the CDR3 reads TGCGCCAGCAGCCCCCGGGGCGGTGCCGAGCAGTACTTC. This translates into CASSPRGGAEQYF.

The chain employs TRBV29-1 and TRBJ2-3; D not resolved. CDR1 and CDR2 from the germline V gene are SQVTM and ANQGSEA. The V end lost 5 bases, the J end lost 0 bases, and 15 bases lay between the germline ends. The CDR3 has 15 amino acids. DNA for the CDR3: TGCAGCGTTCAGGCCGTCGCTTATAGCACAGATACGCAGTATTTT. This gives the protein CSVQAVAYSTDTQYF.

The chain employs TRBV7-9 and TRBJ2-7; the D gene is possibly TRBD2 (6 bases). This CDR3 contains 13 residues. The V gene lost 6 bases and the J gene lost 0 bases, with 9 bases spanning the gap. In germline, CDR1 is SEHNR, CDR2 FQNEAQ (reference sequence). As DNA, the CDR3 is TGTGCCAGCAGGCGGGACGGCTCCTACGAGCAGTACGTC. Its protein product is CASRRDGSYEQYV.

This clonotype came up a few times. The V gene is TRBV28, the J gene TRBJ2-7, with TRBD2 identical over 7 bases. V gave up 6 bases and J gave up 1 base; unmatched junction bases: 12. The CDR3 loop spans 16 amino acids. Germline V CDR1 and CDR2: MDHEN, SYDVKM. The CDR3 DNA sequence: TGTGCCAGCAGATCCGGCGGAGCGGGGTCATCCTACGAGCAGTACGTC. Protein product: CASRSGGAGSSYEQYV.

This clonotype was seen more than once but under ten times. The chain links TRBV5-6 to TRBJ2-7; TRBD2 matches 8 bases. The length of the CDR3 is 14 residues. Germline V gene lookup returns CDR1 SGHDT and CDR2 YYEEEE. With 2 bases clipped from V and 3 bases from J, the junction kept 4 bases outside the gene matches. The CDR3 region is CASSFPGRVYEQYV. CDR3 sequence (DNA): TGTGCCAGCAGCTTTCCCGGGAGGGTCTACGAGCAGTACGTC.

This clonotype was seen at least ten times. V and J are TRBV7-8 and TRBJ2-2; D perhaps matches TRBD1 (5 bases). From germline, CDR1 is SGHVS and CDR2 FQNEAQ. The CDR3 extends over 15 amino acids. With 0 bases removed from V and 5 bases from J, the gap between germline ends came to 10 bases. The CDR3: CASSLALQGTGELFF. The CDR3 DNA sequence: TGTGCCAGCAGCTTAGCGCTCCAGGGAACCGGGGAGCTGTTTTTT.

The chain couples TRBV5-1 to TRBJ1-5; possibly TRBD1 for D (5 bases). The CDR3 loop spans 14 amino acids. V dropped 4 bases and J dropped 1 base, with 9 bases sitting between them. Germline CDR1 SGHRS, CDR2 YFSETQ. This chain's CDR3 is CASSEGSSNQPQHF. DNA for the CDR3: TGCGCCAGCAGCGAGGGGTCGAGCAATCAGCCCCAGCATTTT.

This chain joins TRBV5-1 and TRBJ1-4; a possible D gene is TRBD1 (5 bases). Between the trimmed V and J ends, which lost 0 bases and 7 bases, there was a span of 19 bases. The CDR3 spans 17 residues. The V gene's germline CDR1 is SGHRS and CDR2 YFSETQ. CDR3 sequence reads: CASSLGPQRLGGEKLFF. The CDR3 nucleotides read TGCGCCAGCAGCTTGGGACCGCAGCGATTGGGGGGTGAAAAACTGTTTTTT.

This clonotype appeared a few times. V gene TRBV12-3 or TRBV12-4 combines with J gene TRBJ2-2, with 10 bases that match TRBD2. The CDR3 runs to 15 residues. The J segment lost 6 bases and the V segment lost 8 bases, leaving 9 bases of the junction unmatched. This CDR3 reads CASAPAGGPPGELFF. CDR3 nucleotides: TGTGCCAGCGCTCCAGCGGGGGGGCCGCCCGGGGAGCTGTTTTTT.

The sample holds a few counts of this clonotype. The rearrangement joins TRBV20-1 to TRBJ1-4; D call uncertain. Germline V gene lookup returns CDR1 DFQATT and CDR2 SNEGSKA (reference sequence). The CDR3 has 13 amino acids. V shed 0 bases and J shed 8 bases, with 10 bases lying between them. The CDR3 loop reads CSAREDLEEKLFF. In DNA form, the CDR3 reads TGCAGTGCTAGAGAGGACCTCGAAGAAAAACTGTTTTTT.

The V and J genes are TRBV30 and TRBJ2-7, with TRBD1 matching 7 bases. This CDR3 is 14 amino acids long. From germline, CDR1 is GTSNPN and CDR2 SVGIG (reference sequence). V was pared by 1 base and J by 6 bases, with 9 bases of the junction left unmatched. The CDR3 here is CAWSGQGAASEQYF. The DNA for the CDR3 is TGTGCCTGGAGTGGACAGGGAGCAGCGTCCGAGCAGTACTTC.

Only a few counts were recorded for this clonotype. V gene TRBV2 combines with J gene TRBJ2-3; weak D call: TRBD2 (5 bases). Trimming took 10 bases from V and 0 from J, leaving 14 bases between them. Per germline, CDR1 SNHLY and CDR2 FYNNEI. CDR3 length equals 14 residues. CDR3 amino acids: CATRLYLSTDTQYF. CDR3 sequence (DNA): TGTGCCACCAGACTATACTTAAGCACAGATACGCAGTATTTT.

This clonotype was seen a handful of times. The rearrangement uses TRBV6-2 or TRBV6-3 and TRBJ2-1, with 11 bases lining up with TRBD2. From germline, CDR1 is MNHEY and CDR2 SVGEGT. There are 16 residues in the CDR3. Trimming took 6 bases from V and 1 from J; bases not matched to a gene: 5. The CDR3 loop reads CASRLTSGVSYNEQFF. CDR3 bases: TGTGCCAGCAGATTGACTAGCGGGGTATCCTACAATGAGCAGTTCTTC.

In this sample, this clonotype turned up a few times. The CDR3: CASRLTPFEAGVYEQYF. In DNA, the CDR3 is TGTGCCAGCAGGTTGACCCCCTTCGAGGCAGGGGTATACGAGCAGTACTTC. The rearrangement links TRBV5-6 to TRBJ2-7, with a tentative D call TRBD1 (6 bases). V was pared by 5 bases and J by 4 bases, with 25 bases between. This CDR3 has 17 amino acids. Germline V gene sequence: CDR1 SGHDT, CDR2 YYEEEE.

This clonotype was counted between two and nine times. The CDR3 bases are TGTGCCAGCAGTTTATTCGCTAGCGGGCGAAACAATGAGCAGTTCTTC. This translates into CASSLFASGRNNEQFF. The V gene is TRBV6-2 or TRBV6-3, the J gene TRBJ2-1; 8 bases line up with TRBD2. With V trimmed by 4 bases and J by 5 bases, 10 bases remained unmatched. Germline V gives CDR1 MNHEY, CDR2 SVGEGT. This CDR3 contains 16 residues.

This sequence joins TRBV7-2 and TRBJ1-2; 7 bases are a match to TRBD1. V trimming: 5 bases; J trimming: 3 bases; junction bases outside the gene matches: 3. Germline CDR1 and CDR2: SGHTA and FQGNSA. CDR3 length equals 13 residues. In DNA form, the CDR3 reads TGTGCCAGCAGCCACCAGGGGGACTATGGCTACACCTTC. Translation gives CASSHQGDYGYTF.

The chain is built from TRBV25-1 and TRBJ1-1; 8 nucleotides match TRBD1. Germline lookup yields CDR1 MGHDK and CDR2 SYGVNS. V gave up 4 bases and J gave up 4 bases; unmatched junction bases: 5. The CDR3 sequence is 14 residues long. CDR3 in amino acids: CASSARQGRTEAFF. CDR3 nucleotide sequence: TGTGCCAGCAGTGCCCGACAGGGGCGCACTGAAGCTTTCTTT.

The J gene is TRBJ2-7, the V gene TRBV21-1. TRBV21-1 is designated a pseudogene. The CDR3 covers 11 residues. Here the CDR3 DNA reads TGTGCCAGCAACGGGTTCTCCGAGCAGTACGTC. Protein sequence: CASNGFSEQYV.

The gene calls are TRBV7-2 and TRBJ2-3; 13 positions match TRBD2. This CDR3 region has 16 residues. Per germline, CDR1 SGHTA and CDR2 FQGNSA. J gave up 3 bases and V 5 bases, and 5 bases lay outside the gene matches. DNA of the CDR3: TGTGCCAGCAGCCGGGGACTAGCGGGATTAACAGATACGCAGTATTTT. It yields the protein CASSRGLAGLTDTQYF.

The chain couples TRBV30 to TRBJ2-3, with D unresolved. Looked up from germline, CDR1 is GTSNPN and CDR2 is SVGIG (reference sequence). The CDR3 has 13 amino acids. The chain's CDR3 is CTLGWPSTDTQYF. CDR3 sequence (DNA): TGTACCCTGGGCTGGCCTAGCACAGATACGCAGTATTTT.

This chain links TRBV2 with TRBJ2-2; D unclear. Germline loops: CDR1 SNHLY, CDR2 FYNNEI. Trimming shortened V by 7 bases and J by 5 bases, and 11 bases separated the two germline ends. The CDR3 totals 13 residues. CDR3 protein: CASKKGTTGELFF. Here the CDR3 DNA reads TGTGCCAGCAAAAAGGGTACGACCGGGGAGCTGTTTTTT.

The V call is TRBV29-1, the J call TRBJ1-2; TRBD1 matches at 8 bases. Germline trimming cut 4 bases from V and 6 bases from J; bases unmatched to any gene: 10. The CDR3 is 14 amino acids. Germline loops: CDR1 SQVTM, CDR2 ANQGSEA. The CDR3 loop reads CSVVDRGRLNGYTF. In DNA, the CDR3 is TGCAGCGTTGTTGACAGGGGCCGATTAAATGGCTACACCTTC.

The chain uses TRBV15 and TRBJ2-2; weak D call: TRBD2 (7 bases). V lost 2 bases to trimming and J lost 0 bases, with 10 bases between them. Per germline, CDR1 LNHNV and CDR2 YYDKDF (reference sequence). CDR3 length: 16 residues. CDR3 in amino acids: CATSRPGGPNTGELFF. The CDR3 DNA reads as TGTGCCACCAGCAGACCGGGGGGCCCGAACACCGGGGAGCTGTTTTTT.

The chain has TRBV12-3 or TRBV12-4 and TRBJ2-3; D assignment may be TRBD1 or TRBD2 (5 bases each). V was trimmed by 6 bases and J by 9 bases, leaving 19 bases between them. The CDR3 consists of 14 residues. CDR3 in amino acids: CASSVLESRGTQYF. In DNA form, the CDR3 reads TGTGCCAGCAGCGTCCTAGAAAGCCGGGGCACGCAGTATTTT.

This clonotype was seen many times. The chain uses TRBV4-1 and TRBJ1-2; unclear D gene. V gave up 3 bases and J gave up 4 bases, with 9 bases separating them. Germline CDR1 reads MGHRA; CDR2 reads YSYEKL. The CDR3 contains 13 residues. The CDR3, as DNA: TGCGCCAGCAGCCAGGAGGGCGCCTATGGCTACACCTTC. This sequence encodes CASSQEGAYGYTF.

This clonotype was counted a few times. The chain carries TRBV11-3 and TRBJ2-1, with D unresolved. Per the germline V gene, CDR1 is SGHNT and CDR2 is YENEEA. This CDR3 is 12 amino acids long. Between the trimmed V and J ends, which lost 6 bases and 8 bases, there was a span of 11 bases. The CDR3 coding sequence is TGTGCCAGCAGTATAGCTTTCGATGAGCAGTTCTTC. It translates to CASSIAFDEQFF.

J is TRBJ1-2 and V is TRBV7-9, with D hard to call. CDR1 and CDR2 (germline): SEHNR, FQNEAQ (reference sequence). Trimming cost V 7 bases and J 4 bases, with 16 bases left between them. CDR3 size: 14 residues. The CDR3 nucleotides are TGTGCCAGCATCCCGACATCATCGGGCTATGGCTACACCTTC. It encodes CASIPTSSGYGYTF.

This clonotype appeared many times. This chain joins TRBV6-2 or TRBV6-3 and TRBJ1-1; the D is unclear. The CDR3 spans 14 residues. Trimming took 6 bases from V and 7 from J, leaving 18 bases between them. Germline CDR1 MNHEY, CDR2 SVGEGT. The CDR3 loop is CASSHALFRGEAFF. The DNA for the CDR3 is TGTGCCAGCAGCCATGCCTTGTTCAGAGGTGAAGCTTTCTTT.

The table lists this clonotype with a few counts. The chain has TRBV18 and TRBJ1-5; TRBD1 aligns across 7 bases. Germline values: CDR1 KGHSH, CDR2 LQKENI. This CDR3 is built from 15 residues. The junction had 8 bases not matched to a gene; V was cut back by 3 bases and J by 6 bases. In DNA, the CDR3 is TGTGCCAGCTCACCGACAGGGTTTGAAGGTCAGCCCCAGCATTTT. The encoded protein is CASSPTGFEGQPQHF.

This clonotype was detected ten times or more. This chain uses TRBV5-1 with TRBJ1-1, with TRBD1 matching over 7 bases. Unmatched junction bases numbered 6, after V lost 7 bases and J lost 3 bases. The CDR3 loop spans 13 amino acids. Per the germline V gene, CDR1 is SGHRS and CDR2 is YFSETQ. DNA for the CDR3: TGCGCCAGCCGAACCCAGGGGGACACTGAAGCTTTCTTT. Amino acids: CASRTQGDTEAFF.